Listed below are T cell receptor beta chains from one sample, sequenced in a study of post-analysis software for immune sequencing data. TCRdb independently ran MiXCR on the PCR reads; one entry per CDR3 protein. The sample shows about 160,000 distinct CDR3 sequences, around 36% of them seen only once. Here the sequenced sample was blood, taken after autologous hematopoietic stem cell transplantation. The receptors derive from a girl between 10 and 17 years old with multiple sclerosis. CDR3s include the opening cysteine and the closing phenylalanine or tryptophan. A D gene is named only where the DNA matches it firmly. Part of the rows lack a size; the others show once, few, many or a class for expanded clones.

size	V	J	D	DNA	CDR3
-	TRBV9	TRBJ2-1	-	TGTGCCAGCAGCGTAGACCCGGGGGATGGAGACCGGGAGCTGTTCTTC	CASSVDPGDGDRELFF
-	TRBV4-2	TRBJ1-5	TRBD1	TGTGCCAGCAGCCAAGAGAGGACAGGGGGCAATCAGCCCCAGCATTTT	CASSQERTGGNQPQHF
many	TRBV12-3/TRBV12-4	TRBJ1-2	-	TGTGCCAGCAGTTCCCCGGGCCGAACCACTAATGGCTACACCTTC	CASSSPGRTTNGYTF
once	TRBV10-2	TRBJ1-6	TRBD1	TGCGCCAGCACAAAAGAAGGGACAGGGAGCCCCTATAATTCACCCCTCCACTTT	CASTKEGTGSPYNSPLHF
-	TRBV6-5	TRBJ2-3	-	TGTGCCAGCAGTTCCCTCGGGTCGGCAAGCTCATACACAGATACGCAGTATTTT	CASSSLGSASSYTDTQYF
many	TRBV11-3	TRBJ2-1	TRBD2	TGTGCCAGCAGCTTAGATAGTGGGGCGGGAGTAGTAGATGAGCAGTTCTTC	CASSLDSGAGVVDEQFF
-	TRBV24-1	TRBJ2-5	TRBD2	TGTGCCACCAGTGATTTGCAAGTCCGGAGACTAGCCCAAGAGACCCAGTACTTC	CATSDLQVRRLAQETQYF
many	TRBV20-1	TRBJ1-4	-	TGCAGTGCTCCTGGACGGTCAACTAATGAAAAACTGTTTTTT	CSAPGRSTNEKLFF
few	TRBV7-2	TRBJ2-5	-	TGTGCCAGCAGCTTAGCGGGGGGGGCGTTGAAGGAGCAGTACTTC	CASSLAGGALKEQYF
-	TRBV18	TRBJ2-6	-	TGTGCCAGCTCACCTACGGTGGCAGGGCCCCAACCTGCGGGGGCCAACGTCCTGACTTTC	CASSPTVAGPQPAGANVLTF
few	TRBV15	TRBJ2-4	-	TGTGCCACCAGCAGAGGACTAGATGCGAACATTCAGTACTTC	CATSRGLDANIQYF
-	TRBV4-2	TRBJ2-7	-	TGTGCCAGCAGCCAAGAGGCGGGGAGGACCTACGAGCAGTACTTC	CASSQEAGRTYEQYF
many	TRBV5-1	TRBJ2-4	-	TGCGCCAGCAGCCGGGGAGGTCAGCCACTAGCCAAAAACATTCAGTACTTC	CASSRGGQPLAKNIQYF
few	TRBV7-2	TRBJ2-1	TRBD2	TGTGCCAGCTTAGCGGGAGGGCCCTCCTACAATGAGCAGTTCTTC	CASLAGGPSYNEQFF
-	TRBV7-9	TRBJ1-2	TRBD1	TGTGCCAGCAGTTATAATGGACAGGACTATGGCTACACCTTC	CASSYNGQDYGYTF
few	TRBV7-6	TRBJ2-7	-	TGTGCCAGCAGCTTAGGGCAGGCGGCCTACGAGCAGTACTTC	CASSLGQAAYEQYF
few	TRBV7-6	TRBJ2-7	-	TGTGCCAGCAGCCCTCCTGCAACCTACGAGCAGTACTTC	CASSPPATYEQYF
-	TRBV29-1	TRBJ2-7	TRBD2	TGCAGCGTCACCGGGACTAGCTACGAGCAGTACTTC	CSVTGTSYEQYF
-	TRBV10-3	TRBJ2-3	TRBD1	TGTGCCATCGCCGGGACAGGGGCGGGAGATACGCAGTATTTT	CAIAGTGAGDTQYF
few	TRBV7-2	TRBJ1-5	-	TGTGCCAGCAGCTCCCGGGACAGCAATCAGCCCCAGCATTTT	CASSSRDSNQPQHF
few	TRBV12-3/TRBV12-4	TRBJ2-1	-	TGTGCCAGCAGTTTGACTAGATTTAATGAGCAGTTCTTC	CASSLTRFNEQFF
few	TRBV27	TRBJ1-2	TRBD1	TGTGCCAGCAGTTCCACGACAGGGGAGTATGGCTACACCTTC	CASSSTTGEYGYTF
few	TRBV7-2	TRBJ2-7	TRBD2	TGTGCCAGCAGCTTAGCGGGAGGGGACTGGATGTACTTC	CASSLAGGDWMYF
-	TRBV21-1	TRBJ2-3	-	TGTGCCAGCATAGCGCAGTATTTT	CASIAQYF
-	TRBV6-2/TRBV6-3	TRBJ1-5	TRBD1	TGTGCCAGCAGTTACCCGAGGACAGGCTTTGGGAATCAGCCCCAGCATTTT	CASSYPRTGFGNQPQHF
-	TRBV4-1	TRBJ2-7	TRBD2	TGCGCCAGCAGCCAAGATCTTATGCGGGAGGGACCCTACGAGCAGTACTTC	CASSQDLMREGPYEQYF
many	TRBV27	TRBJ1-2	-	TGTGCCAGCAGTACGCTTACTAACTATGGCTACACCTTC	CASSTLTNYGYTF
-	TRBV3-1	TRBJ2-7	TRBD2	TGTGCCAGCAGCCATACGGGACTAGCCTCCTACGAGCAGTACTTC	CASSHTGLASYEQYF
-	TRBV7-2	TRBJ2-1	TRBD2	TGTGCCAGCAGCACGGGACTAGCGGGAGAAGAGCAGTTCTTC	CASSTGLAGEEQFF
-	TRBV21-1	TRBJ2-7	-	TGTGCCAGCAGCAAAGAGGGAAGTAGCGGGTTCCCCTACGAGCAGTACTTC	CASSKEGSSGFPYEQYF
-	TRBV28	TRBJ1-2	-	TGTGCCAGCAGTCTAACGTGGCGCAGTTCCTATGGCTACACCTTC	CASSLTWRSSYGYTF
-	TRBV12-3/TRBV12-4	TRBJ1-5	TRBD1	TGTGCCAGCAGTTCCGGGACAGGGATTCAGCCCCAGCATTTT	CASSSGTGIQPQHF
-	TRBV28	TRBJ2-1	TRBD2	TGTGCCAGCAGTTCATCACTAGCGGTAGATGAGCGGTTCTTC	CASSSSLAVDERFF
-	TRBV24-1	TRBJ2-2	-	TGTGCCACCAGTCGGGCAACCGGGGAGCTGTTTTTT	CATSRATGELFF
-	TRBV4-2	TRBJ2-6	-	TGTGCCAGCAGCGAAGGGGAGACAGCCTCTGGGGCCAACGTCCTGACTTTC	CASSEGETASGANVLTF
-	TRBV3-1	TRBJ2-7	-	TGTGCCAGCAGCCAAGATGACAGCTCCTACGAGCAGTACTTC	CASSQDDSSYEQYF
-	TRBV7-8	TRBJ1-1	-	TGTGCCAGCAGCTTAGCGGGGCGGGGAGGGACTGAAGCTTTCTTT	CASSLAGRGGTEAFF
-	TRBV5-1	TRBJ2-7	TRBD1	TGCGCCAGCACAAACCTACAGGGGGAAGACGAGCAGTACTTC	CASTNLQGEDEQYF
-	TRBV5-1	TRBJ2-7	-	TGCGCCAGCAGCTTGGAGGTCCCCGGTAATGAGCAGTACTTC	CASSLEVPGNEQYF
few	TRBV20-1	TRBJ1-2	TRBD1	TGCAGTGGTCTTAACCGGGACAGACAAGAACGGATCTACACCTTC	CSGLNRDRQERIYTF
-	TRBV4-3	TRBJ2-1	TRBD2	TGCGCCAGCAGCCAAGATTGGTCTAGCGGGACAGATGAGCAGTTCTTC	CASSQDWSSGTDEQFF
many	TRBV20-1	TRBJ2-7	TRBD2	TGCAGCGACGGACTAGCGGCAAGCTACGAGCAGTACTTC	CSDGLAASYEQYF